This T cell receptor (beta chain) was obtained from a study of control samples from healthy donors and cancer patients. This clone has only one observation. Trimming pared 0 bases from V and 1 base from J, leaving 13 bases between. The CDR3 spans 16 residues. The germline V gene encodes CDR1 SGHDT and CDR2 YYEEEE. The assay was immunoSEQ multiplex PCR, and TCRdb's table has in-frame clones only and misses some. The sample includes under 200,000 clones, around 96% of them seen just once. The TCR comes from a woman in her thirties or forties in good health. V usage is TRBV5-6 and J usage is TRBJ1-1; D possibly corresponds to TRBD1 (5 bases). The sample was blood. CDR3 loop: CASSLDWGRENTEAFF. CDR3 DNA sequence: TGTGCCAGCAGCTTGGACTGGGGACGGGAGAACACTGAAGCTTTCTTT.